This TCR beta chain came from a study of blood T cell repertoires in COVID-19. Study-level information: Samples taken during acute and convalescent COVID-19 were collected in the United States, Italy and Spain. The analysed material was cDNA or gDNA that came from T cells, B-cell-depleted T cells, or PBMCs.

The authors' processing: Cell counts per sample came from amplifying reference gene primers. TCRdb keeps only in-frame clones here, not all; method: immunoSEQ multiplex PCR. V, J and clone size are those of that table, while D and trimming were read from the DNA. The sample records around 190,000 clones, around 89% being singletons. V gave up 1 base and J gave up 5 bases, with 11 bases separating them. CDR1 and CDR2 (germline): LGHDT, YNNKEL (reference sequence). This CDR3 region has 14 residues. The sequence was obtained from a human donor in a cohort sampled during active COVID-19. The V call is TRBV3-1 (or the pseudogene TRBV3-2), the J call TRBJ1-1, with D unresolved. Sequenced input: peripheral blood. Here the CDR3 reads CASSQVGRPTEAFF. The CDR3 DNA is TGTGCCAGCAGCCAAGTGGGCAGGCCAACTGAAGCTTTCTTT.